The TCR beta chain described here comes from a study of shared clonotypes between healthy human individuals. General study points: The study found 4.5% to 5% of naive CD4 clonotypes shared across four donors.

As to this clone: What it binds is unknown.

Investigators divided CD4+ cells into CD45RA+ naive and CD45RA-negative memory subsets. CDR3 length: 13 residues. Trimming took off 1 base at V and 6 bases at J, with 11 bases between the two ends. CDR1 and CDR2 (germline): SGHKS, YYEKEE (reference sequence). Generated by immunoSEQ multiplex PCR, the TCRdb table keeps only in-frame clones and is missing some. The sample lists around 1,100,000 clones; approximately 75% were seen once. The clonotype comes from a young man in good health. Some clones in this sample may be carry-over from other donors' samples. V usage is TRBV5-5 and J usage is TRBJ2-7; D remains unclear. The sample taken for sequencing was memory CD4+ T cells from PBMCs. As for subset: CD45RA-negative fraction. The CDR3 region is CASSLFLVSEQYF. CDR3 nucleotide sequence: TGTGCCAGCAGCTTGTTCCTAGTATCCGAGCAGTACTTC.